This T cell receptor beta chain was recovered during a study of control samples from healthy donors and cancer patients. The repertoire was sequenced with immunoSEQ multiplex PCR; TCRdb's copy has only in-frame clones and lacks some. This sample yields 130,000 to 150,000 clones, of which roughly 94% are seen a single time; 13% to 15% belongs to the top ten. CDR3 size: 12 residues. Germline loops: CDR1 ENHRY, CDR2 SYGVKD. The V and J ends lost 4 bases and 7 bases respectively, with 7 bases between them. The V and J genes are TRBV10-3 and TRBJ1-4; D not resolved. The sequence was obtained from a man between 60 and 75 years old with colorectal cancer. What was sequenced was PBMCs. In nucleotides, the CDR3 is TGTGCCATCAGTGGAGAACGTGAAAAACTGTTTTTT. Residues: CAISGEREKLFF.